The table lists the clone carrying this T cell receptor beta chain with a few counts. The sample belongs to a study of blood T cell repertoires in COVID-19. Study-level background: The samples span acute and convalescent COVID-19 from the United States, Italy and Spain. PBMCs, B-cell-depleted T cells, or T cells were the source of the cDNA or gDNA that made up the material.

Original processing notes: Scientists estimated how many nucleated cells there were by amplifying reference gene primers. Sequenced by immunoSEQ multiplex PCR; TCRdb stores in-frame clones only, minus some. That table supplies the V and J calls and clone size; D and trimming were determined from the DNA. The sample records roughly 91,000 clones, about three quarters being singletons. Losses at the gene ends were 4 bases for V and 1 base for J; bases not matched to a gene: 4. The CDR3 extends over 14 amino acids. Germline CDR1 is SGHRS and CDR2 is YFSETQ. The chain employs TRBV5-1 and TRBJ1-2, with 7 positions matching TRBD1. The source of this sequence is a man aged 65 to 85 with acute or convalescent COVID-19. The sample consisted of peripheral blood. CDR3 DNA: TGCGCCAGCAGCCCCGGGACAGATAACTATGGCTACACCTTC. It yields the protein CASSPGTDNYGYTF.